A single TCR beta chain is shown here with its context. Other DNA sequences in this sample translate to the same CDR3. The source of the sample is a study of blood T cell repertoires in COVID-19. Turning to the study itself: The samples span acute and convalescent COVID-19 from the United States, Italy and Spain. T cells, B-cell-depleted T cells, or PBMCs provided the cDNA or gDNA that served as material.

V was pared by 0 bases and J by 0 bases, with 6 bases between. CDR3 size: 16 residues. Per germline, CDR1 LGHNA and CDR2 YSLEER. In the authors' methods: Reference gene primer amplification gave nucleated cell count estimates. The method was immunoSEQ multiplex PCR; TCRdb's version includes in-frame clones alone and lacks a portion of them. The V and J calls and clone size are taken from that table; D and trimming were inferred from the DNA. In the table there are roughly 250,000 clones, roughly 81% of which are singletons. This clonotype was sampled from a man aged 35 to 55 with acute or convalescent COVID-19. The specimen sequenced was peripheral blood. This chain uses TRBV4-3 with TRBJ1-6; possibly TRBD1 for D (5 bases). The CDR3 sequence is CASSQDQGSYNSPLHF. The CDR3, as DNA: TGCGCCAGCAGCCAAGACCAGGGCTCCTATAATTCACCCCTCCACTTT.